This T cell receptor (beta chain) was observed in a study of shared clonotypes between healthy human individuals. A note on this clone: Other DNA sequences in this sample translate to the same CDR3.

Libraries were prepared by immunoSEQ multiplex PCR; TCRdb keeps only in-frame clonotypes and omits some of them. The data hold around 1,900,000 clones, with 85% to 95% observed a single time. V lost 0 bases to trimming and J lost 3 bases, with 6 bases between them. There are 12 residues in the CDR3. In germline, CDR1 is SQVTM, CDR2 ANQGSEA. Naive CD8 isolation took CD45RO-negative cells positively selected for CCR7 and excluded terminally differentiated effector memory CD45RA+ cells. The chain uses TRBV29-1 and TRBJ2-7; D assignment may be TRBD1 or TRBD2 (5 bases each). The sequencing input was naive CD8+ T cells from PBMCs. The receptor's source is a man in his late teens or twenties in good health. Some clones in this sample may be carry-over from other donors' samples. DNA for the CDR3: TGCAGCGTTGAAGATGGGGGCTACGAGCAGTACTTC. Residues: CSVEDGGYEQYF.